This T cell receptor beta chain was identified in a study of vaccination and CD4 T cells after COVID-19. Turning to the study itself: The stimulus for the cells was overlapping spike peptides derived from SARS-CoV-2, HCoV-NL63, HCoV-OC43 and HCoV-229E. Study results and caveats: Only relatively few convalescent patients were studied, and early post-infection timepoints were not analyzed.

The V gene lost 8 bases and the J gene lost 7 bases, with 18 bases spanning the gap. The germline CDR1 and CDR2 sequences are MNHNS and SASEGT. The CDR3 runs 14 residues. Cultured CD4+ T-cell DNA underwent Oncomine TCR Beta short-read sequencing. The authors extracted genomic DNA from cultured CD4+ T cells. In TCRdb, the PCR reads were re-called with MiXCR into one record per CDR3 protein. The table lists about 10,000 distinct CDR3 sequences, approximately 35% of them singletons, with roughly 14% in the top ten. Note on this clonotype: The antigen remains undetermined.

The sample's treatment: roughly 10-day PBMC culture with coronavirus spike peptide pools or control peptides (ViraFEST assay). Pre-COVID-19 pandemic sampling (2011-2018) yielded the unexposed donor's CD4+ T cells. The source material was CD4+ T cells from blood, cultured in vitro. The V gene is TRBV6-1, the J gene TRBJ1-5; possibly TRBD1 for D (6 bases). This clonotype was obtained from a human donor in good health. CDR3 bases: TGTGCCAGCGCAAGTGAATCAGGGGCCCAGCCCCAGCATTTT. Translating it yields CASASESGAQPQHF.